Described below is a single TCR beta chain sequence and its context. Its antigen is not known. This specimen comes from a study of CD8+CD57+ T cells in acquired aplastic anemia. The V gene's germline CDR1 is DFQATT and CDR2 SNEGSKA (reference sequence). The CDR3 consists of 17 residues. Trimming at V came to 5 bases and at J to 6 bases, leaving 12 bases not matched to a gene. Genomic DNA templated the TCR beta VDJ and CDR3 profiling. Each CDR3 protein is one row after TCRdb ran MiXCR on the reads. The profile shows 250,000 to 350,000 distinct CDR3 sequences, roughly 59% of them singletons. Whoever was chosen for sequencing had shown CD8+CD57+ cell expansion by flow cytometry. Every one of the patients had aplastic anemia (severe, acquired). General study results and limits: Patients and controls were found to share twenty-nine CD8+ CDR3 sequences.

The chain links TRBV20-1 to TRBJ1-6; TRBD1 agrees at 11 bases. This receptor was taken from a human donor with aplastic anemia. Material: sorted CD4+, CD8+, or CD8+CD57+ T cells (not recorded which) from PBMCs. The CDR3 sequence is CSAFTAGTGGLNSPLHF. The CDR3 bases are TGCAGTGCTTTTACCGCCGGGACAGGGGGACTTAATTCACCCCTCCACTTT.